Listed below are T cell receptor beta chains from one sample, sequenced in a study of blood T cell repertoires in COVID-19. The data were produced by immunoSEQ multiplex PCR, yet TCRdb's version contains in-frame clones alone and is incomplete. Here the sample spans some 200,000 clones, roughly 80% being singletons. The sample comprised peripheral blood. Receptor source: a woman of 80 years or more with acute or convalescent COVID-19. Each CDR3 is given without its conserved first and last residue.

>TRBV11-2
ASSLSRATNEKLF
>TRBV6-1
ASSEASNSYEQY
>TRBV2
ASSEEGRGQPQH
>TRBV29-1
SVIQGAQGETQY
>TRBV3-1/TRBV3-2
ASSRAQELADTQY
>TRBV11-2
ASSLGSRGVGTEAF
>TRBV19
ASSFQVSDSPLH
>TRBV6-4
ATPTGEGAYGYT
>TRBV30
AWTHLGLGVAGFTDTQY
>TRBV7-9
ASTPPGDSYEQY
>TRBV4-3
ASSQDFPPTRAF
>TRBV7-8
ASSPAGAGNYNSPLH
>TRBV15
ATSREGRGNEQY
>TRBV11-3
ASSLDGGASDNEQF
>TRBV6-2/TRBV6-3
ASSYERARGTEAF
>TRBV7-2
ASSSHRLAGAKNEQF
>TRBV15
ATSRGQGIGQPQH
>TRBV30
AFTTQAYGYT
>TRBV5-1
ASSLGGQGLNEQF
>TRBV2
ASSEGRTAVQETQY
>TRBV10-3
AISETRQPQH
>TRBV11-3
ASSLSGEGYNEQF
>TRBV19
ASSLRGAYNSPLH
>TRBV9
ASSVGADNSPLH
>TRBV12-3/TRBV12-4
ASSFLAGAGYT
>TRBV30
AWSPDRGPQPQH
>TRBV6-1
ASSEALGHNEQF